This TCR beta chain was documented in a study of radiotherapy plus CTLA-4 blockade in lung cancer. Study information: Objective responses were recorded in about 18% of patients, with disease control recorded in 25% to 35%.

The protocol was immunoSEQ multiplex PCR, while the TCRdb copy is restricted to in-frame clones and leaves out a portion. Found here are roughly 80,000 clones, roughly 74% of them singletons; the top ten hold 9.5% to 10%. CDR1 and CDR2 (germline): MNHEY, SMNVEV (reference sequence). Trimming cost V 8 bases and J 5 bases, with 9 bases left between them. This CDR3 region has 12 residues. Focal radiation plus CTLA-4 blockade with ipilimumab was administered to patients who had chemo-refractory metastatic non-small-cell lung cancer. Turning to this clone: Antigen unknown.

Study findings and constraints: Interferon-beta, together with early blood T cell clone dynamics, reportedly best predicted response. Blood saw expansion of tumor-derived TCR clones after radiotherapy plus ipilimumab.

The TCR originated in a human donor with non-small cell lung cancer whose response to radiotherapy plus ipilimumab could not be evaluated. This sample comprised peripheral blood, obtained from a patient treated with radiotherapy plus ipilimumab. The chain joins TRBV27 to TRBJ1-4; a possible D gene is TRBD1 (6 bases). The CDR3 region is CASGQRNEKLFF. The CDR3, as DNA: TGTGCCAGCGGACAGCGCAATGAAAAACTGTTTTTT.